Listed here is a single TCR beta chain. What it recognizes is unknown. TCRdb's table, derived via immunoSEQ multiplex PCR, lists solely in-frame clones and lacks some. The sample contains 48,000 or so clones, 80% to 90% of which appear only once. Trimming took 2 bases from V and 5 from J, leaving 27 bases between them. CDR3 length: 20 amino acids. Germline values: CDR1 LGHNT, CDR2 FRNRAP. The time point denotes: peripheral blood 6 weeks after treatment start. The sample belongs to a study of PD-L1 blockade in urothelial cancer. Looking at the study overall: Patients had been given 0 to 3 earlier chemotherapy regimens. T cell content in blood samples showed a median of around 140,000.

Study-level results: Stronger expansion of tumor-associated clones in blood at 3 weeks distinguished durable-benefit patients.

Specimen: PBMCs, collected around atezolizumab (anti-PD-L1) treatment. This sequence joins TRBV12-5 and TRBJ1-4; D might be TRBD1 (5 bases). This sequence was found in a man between 65 and 80 years old with urothelial cancer. In DNA form, the CDR3 reads TGTGCTAGTGGTTTGCTCGGGGGTTATCGTCCGGCCTCGTACAATGAAAAACTGTTTTTT. Protein sequence: CASGLLGGYRPASYNEKLFF.